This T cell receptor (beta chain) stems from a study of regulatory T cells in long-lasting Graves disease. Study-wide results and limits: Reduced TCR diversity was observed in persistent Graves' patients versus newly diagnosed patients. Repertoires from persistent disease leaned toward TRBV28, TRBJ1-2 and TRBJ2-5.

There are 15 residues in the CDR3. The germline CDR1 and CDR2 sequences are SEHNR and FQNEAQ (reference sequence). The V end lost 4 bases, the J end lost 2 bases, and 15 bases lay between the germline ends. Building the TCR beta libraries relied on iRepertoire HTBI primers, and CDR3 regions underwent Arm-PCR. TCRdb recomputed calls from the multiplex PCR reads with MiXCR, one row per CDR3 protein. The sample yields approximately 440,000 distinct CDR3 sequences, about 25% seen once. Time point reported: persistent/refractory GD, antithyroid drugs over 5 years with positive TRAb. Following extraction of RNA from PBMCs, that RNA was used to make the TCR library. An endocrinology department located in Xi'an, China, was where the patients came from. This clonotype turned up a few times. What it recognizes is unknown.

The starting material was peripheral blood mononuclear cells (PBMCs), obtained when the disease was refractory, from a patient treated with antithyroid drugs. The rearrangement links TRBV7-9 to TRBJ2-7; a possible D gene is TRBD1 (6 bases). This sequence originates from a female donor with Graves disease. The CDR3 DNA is TGTGCCAGCAGCTCCCCCGGACAGTGGACCTACGAGCAGTACTTC. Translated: CASSSPGQWTYEQYF.